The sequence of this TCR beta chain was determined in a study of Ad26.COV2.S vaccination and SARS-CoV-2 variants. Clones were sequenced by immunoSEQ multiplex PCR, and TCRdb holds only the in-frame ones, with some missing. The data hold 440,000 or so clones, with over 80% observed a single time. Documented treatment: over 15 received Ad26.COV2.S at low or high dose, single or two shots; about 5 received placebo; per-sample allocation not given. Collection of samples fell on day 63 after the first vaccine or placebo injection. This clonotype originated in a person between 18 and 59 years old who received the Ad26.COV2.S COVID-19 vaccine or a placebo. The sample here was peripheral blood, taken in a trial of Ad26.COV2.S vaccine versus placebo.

CDR3 nucleotides: TGTGCCAGCGGGGCGGGGGAGGAGACCCAGTACTTC. As protein: CASGAGEETQYF. The V and J genes are TRBV7-9 and TRBJ2-5, with 7 bases fitting TRBD2. Trimming at V came to 8 bases and at J to 5 bases, leaving 5 bases not matched to a gene. CDR1 SEHNR and CDR2 FQNEAQ come from the germline V gene (reference sequence). The CDR3 has 12 residues.